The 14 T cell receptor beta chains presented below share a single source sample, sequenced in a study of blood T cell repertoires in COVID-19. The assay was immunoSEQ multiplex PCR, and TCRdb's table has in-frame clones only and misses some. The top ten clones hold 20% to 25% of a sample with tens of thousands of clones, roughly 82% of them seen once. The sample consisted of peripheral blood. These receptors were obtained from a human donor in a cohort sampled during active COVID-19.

The CDR3 loop reads CATSDSGTVYGYTF. In DNA, the CDR3 is TGTGCCACCAGTGATTCTGGGACAGTCTATGGCTACACCTTC. The rearrangement links TRBV24-1 to TRBJ1-2; 7 bases are shared with TRBD1. Germline V gene lookup returns CDR1 KGHDR and CDR2 SFDVKD. J gave up 4 bases and V 2 bases, and 3 bases lay outside the gene matches. This CDR3 is 14 amino acids long.

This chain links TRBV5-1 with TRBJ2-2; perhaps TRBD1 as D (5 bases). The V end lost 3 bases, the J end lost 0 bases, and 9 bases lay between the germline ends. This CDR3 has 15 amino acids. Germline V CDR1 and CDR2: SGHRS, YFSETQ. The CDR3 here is CASSWTRTNTGELFF. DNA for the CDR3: TGCGCCAGCAGCTGGACAAGGACGAACACCGGGGAGCTGTTTTTT. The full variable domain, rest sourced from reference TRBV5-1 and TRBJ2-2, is KAGVTQTPRYLIKTRGQQVTLSCSPISGHRSVSWYQQTPGQGLQFLFEYFSETQRNKGNFPGRFSGRQFSNSRSEMNVSTLELGDSALYLCASSWTRTNTGELFFGEGSRLTVL.

CDR3 bases: TGTGCCACCAGCAACAGGGGCAACCCCTATGGCTACACCTTC. This encodes CATSNRGNPYGYTF. The chain has TRBV15 and TRBJ1-2; 7 bases map to TRBD1. The CDR3 loop spans 14 amino acids. Germline CDR1 and CDR2: LNHNV and YYDKDF (reference sequence). The V segment lost 4 bases and the J segment 4 bases; nucleotides outside the gene matches: 6.

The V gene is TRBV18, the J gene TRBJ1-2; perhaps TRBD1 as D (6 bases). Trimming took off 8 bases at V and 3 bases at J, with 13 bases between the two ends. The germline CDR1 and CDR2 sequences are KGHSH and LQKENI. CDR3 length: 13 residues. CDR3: CASTSGQHYGYTF. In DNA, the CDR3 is TGTGCCAGCACATCCGGACAGCACTATGGCTACACCTTC.

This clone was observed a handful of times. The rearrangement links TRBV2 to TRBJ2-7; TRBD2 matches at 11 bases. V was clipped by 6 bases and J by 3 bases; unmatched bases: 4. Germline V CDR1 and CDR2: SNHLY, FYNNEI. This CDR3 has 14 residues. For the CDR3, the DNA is TGTGCCAGCAGGACTAGCGGGGTAATCTACGAGCAGTACTTC. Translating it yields CASRTSGVIYEQYF.

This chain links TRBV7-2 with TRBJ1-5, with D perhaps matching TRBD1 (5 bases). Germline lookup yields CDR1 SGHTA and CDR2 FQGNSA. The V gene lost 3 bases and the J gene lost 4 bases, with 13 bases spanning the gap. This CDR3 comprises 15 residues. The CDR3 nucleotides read TGTGCCAGCAGCTTTGGGGGGGGGTGGAATCAGCCCCAGCATTTT. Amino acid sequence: CASSFGGGWNQPQHF. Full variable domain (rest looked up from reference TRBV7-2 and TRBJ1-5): GAGVSQSPSNKVTEKGKDVELRCDPISGHTALYWYRQSLGQGLEFLIYFQGNSAPDKSGLPSDRFSAERTGGSVSTLTIQRTQQEDSAVYLCASSFGGGWNQPQHFGDGTRLSIL.

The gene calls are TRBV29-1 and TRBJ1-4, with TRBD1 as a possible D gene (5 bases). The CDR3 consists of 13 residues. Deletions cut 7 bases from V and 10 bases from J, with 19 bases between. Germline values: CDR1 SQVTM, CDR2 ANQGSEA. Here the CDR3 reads CSAPAGPKGKLFF. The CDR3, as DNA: TGCAGCGCCCCGGCGGGACCAAAGGGAAAACTGTTTTTT.

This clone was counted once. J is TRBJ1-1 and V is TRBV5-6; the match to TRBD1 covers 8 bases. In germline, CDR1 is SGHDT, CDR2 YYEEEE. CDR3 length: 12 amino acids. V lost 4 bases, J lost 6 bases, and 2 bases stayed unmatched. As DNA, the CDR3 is TGTGCCAGCAGCCAGGGGGCCCCTGAAGCTTTCTTT. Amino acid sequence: CASSQGAPEAFF.

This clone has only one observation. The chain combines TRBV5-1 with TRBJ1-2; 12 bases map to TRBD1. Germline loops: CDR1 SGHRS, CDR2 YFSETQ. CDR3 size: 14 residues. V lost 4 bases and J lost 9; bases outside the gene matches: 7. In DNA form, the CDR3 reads TGCGCCAGCAGCCCTGGGACAGGGGGCTTAAGCTACACCTTC. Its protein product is CASSPGTGGLSYTF.

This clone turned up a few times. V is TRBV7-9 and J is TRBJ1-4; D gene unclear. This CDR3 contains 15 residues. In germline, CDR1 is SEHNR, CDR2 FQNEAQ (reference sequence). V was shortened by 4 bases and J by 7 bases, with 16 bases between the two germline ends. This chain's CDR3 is CASSYGRGEREKLFF. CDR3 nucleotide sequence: TGTGCCAGCAGCTATGGGCGGGGAGAGCGTGAAAAACTGTTTTTT.

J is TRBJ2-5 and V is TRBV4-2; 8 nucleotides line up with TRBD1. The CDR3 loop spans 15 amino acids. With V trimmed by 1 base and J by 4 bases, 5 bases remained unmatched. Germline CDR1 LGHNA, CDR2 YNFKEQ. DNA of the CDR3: TGTGCCAGCAGCCAAGTACAGGGGGTGGGAGAGACCCAGTACTTC. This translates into CASSQVQGVGETQYF.

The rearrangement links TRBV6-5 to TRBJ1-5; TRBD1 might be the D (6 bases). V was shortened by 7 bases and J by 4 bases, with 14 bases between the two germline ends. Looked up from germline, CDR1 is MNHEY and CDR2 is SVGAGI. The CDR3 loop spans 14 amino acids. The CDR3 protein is CASTLTGINQPQHF. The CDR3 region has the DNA TGTGCCAGCACCCTGACAGGAATAAATCAGCCCCAGCATTTT.

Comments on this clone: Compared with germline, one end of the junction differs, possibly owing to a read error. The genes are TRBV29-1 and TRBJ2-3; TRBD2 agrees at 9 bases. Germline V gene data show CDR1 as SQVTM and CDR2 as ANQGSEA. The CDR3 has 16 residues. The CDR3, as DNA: TGCAGCTTTGAAGTGATGGGCGGGGGGGCCAAAGATACGCAGTATTTT. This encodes CSFEVMGGGAKDTQYF.

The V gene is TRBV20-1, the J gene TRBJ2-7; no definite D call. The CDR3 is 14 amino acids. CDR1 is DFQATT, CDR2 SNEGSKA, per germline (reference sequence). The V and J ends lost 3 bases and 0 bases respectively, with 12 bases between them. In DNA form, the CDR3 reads TGCAGTGCTAGTCACCTCGAGAGCTCCTACGAGCAGTACTTC. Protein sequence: CSASHLESSYEQYF.